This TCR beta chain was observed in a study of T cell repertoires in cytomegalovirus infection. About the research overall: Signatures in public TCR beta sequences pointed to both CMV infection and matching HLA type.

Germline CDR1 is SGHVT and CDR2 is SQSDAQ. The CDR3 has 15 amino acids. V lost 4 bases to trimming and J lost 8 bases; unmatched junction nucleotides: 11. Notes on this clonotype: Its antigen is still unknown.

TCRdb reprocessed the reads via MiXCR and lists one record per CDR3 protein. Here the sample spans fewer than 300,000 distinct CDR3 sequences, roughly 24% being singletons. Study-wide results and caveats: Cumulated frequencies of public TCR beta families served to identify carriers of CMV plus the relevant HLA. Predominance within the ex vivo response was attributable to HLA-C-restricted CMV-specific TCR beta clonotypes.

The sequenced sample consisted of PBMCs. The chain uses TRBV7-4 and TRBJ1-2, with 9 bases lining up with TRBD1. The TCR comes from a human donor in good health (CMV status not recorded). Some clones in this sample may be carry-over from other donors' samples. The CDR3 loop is CASSSTGGFFPGYTF. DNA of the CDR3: TGTGCCAGCAGCTCTACAGGGGGCTTCTTTCCCGGCTACACCTTC.